One sample yielded the 21 T cell receptor beta chains listed below, sequenced in a study of CD8+CD57+ T cells in acquired aplastic anemia. Profiling that covered TCR beta VDJ and CDR3 relied on genomic DNA as its template. TCRdb itself ran the reads through MiXCR, one entry per CDR3 protein. Among 150,000 to 200,000 distinct CDR3 sequences listed, 40% to 50% were seen once. Sequences were obtained from sorted CD4+, CD8+, or CD8+CD57+ T cells (not recorded which) from PBMCs. These receptors were taken from a human donor in good health.

This clonotype was observed at least ten times. V and J are TRBV24-1 and TRBJ2-1; the match to TRBD1 covers 7 bases. Germline CDR1 reads KGHDR; CDR2 reads SFDVKD. This CDR3 comprises 15 residues. After removal of 4 bases from V and 8 bases from J, the junction contained 10 bases not matched to a gene. DNA for the CDR3: TGTGCCACCAGTGACTCCGGGACAGCAGGCGATGAGCAGTTCTTC. Its translation is CATSDSGTAGDEQFF.

This clonotype was seen only a few times. This chain uses TRBV29-1 with TRBJ1-1, with D possibly being TRBD1 (5 bases). The CDR3 runs to 13 residues. V was shortened by 7 bases and J by 6 bases, with 18 bases between the two germline ends. The germline V gene has CDR1 SQVTM and CDR2 ANQGSEA. The CDR3 region has the DNA TGCAGCGCGCATCGGCAGGGAAGGGCTGAAGCTTTCTTT. Amino acid sequence: CSAHRQGRAEAFF.

In regard to this clonotype: Mismatch with germline at one junction end may stem from a read error. The rearrangement joins TRBV15 to TRBJ2-7; D is unclear. Germline values: CDR1 LNHNV, CDR2 YYDKDF (reference sequence). CDR3 length: 13 amino acids. The CDR3 here is CATSRVVGYEQYF. The CDR3 DNA is TGCGCCACCAGCAGAGTAGTAGGCTACGAGCAGTACTTC.

V gene TRBV7-3 combines with J gene TRBJ1-6, with TRBD1 matching 8 bases. V lost 4 bases and J lost 3; bases outside the gene matches: 2. CDR1 SGHTA and CDR2 FQGTGA come from the germline V gene. CDR3 length equals 15 residues. This chain's CDR3 is CASSSGQGYNSPLHF. The CDR3 DNA reads TGTGCCAGCAGCTCCGGACAGGGCTATAATTCACCCCTCCACTTT.

This clonotype was detected many times. This sequence joins TRBV19 and TRBJ1-2; 7 nucleotides agree with TRBD1. The CDR3 contains 13 residues. Per germline, CDR1 LNHDA and CDR2 SQIVND (reference sequence). The J segment lost 5 bases and the V segment lost 6 bases, leaving 6 bases of the junction unmatched. The CDR3 coding sequence is TGTGCCAGTAGGCCAGGGACAGTTTATGGCTACACCTTC. Protein sequence: CASRPGTVYGYTF.

This clonotype has at least ten counts. This rearrangement joins TRBV20-1 to TRBJ1-6; tentatively, D is TRBD1 (5 bases). V dropped 4 bases and J dropped 14 bases, with 18 bases sitting between them. Germline CDR1 and CDR2: DFQATT and SNEGSKA (reference sequence). The CDR3 is 13 amino acids. DNA of the CDR3: TGCAGTGCTATCCCCCTGGGGGGTTTGGCCCTCCACTTT. It encodes CSAIPLGGLALHF.

J is TRBJ1-5 and V is TRBV7-8; 7 bases fit TRBD1. CDR1 is SGHVS and CDR2 is FQNEAQ in the germline V gene. V shed 5 bases, J shed 6 bases, and the junction held 10 bases outside the gene matches. The CDR3 totals 15 residues. The CDR3: CASSGYRQGGQPQHF. CDR3 in DNA: TGTGCCAGCAGCGGGTACAGACAGGGTGGTCAGCCCCAGCATTTT.

This clonotype has ten or more counts. The V and J genes are TRBV2 and TRBJ2-6; D remains unclear. The CDR3 extends over 16 amino acids. From germline, CDR1 is SNHLY and CDR2 FYNNEI. Trimming took off 3 bases at V and 2 bases at J, with 11 bases between the two ends. As DNA, the CDR3 is TGTGCCAGCAGTGATCTCCCGTCCCCTGGGGCCAACGTCCTGACTTTC. This sequence encodes CASSDLPSPGANVLTF.

The gene calls are TRBV2 and TRBJ2-7, with D unresolved. V shed 1 base and J shed 4 bases, with 11 bases lying between them. CDR1 is SNHLY, CDR2 FYNNEI, per germline. The CDR3 length is 14 residues. DNA of the CDR3: TGTGCCAGCAGTGAAGAAGGGCTTTCATACGAGCAGTACTTC. Translated: CASSEEGLSYEQYF.

This clonotype was seen many times. V and J are TRBV7-3 and TRBJ2-5; 8 bases align to TRBD1. Germline CDR1 SGHTA, CDR2 FQGTGA. V was pared by 2 bases and J by 7 bases, with 6 bases of the junction left unmatched. The CDR3 has 14 amino acids. The DNA for the CDR3 is TGTGCCAGCAGCTTAGGACAGGGTTCGGGGACCCAGTACTTC. Protein: CASSLGQGSGTQYF.

The V call is TRBV20-1, the J call TRBJ2-7; D unclear. This CDR3 contains 13 residues. The V end lost 5 bases, the J end lost 3 bases, and 14 bases lay between the germline ends. Per germline, CDR1 DFQATT and CDR2 SNEGSKA (reference sequence). CDR3 loop: CSASPDIIYEQYF. The CDR3 nucleotides are TGCAGTGCTTCCCCAGATATAATCTACGAGCAGTACTTC.

This clonotype was counted a few times. The genes are TRBV24-1 and TRBJ2-7; 7 bases are a match to TRBD1. Looked up from germline, CDR1 is KGHDR and CDR2 is SFDVKD. The trim removed 8 bases at V and 5 bases at J, leaving 11 bases unmatched. There are 14 residues in the CDR3. CDR3 nucleotides: TGTGCCACCACCTGGACAGGTTTAAAACACGAGCAGTACTTC. Amino acid sequence: CATTWTGLKHEQYF.

This clonotype was found many times. This chain connects TRBV4-2 to TRBJ2-2; 10 bases map to TRBD2. The CDR3 sequence is 16 residues long. The germline V gene encodes CDR1 LGHNA and CDR2 YNFKEQ. Losses at the gene ends were 2 bases for V and 6 bases for J; bases not matched to a gene: 6. CDR3: CASSQPGLALAGELFF. DNA of the CDR3: TGTGCCAGCAGCCAACCGGGACTAGCGCTTGCCGGGGAGCTGTTTTTT.

The chain couples TRBV6-1 to TRBJ2-2; D is unclear. Deletions cut 1 base from V and 6 bases from J, with 6 bases between. The CDR3 consists of 13 residues. The V gene's germline CDR1 is MNHNS and CDR2 SASEGT. The CDR3 sequence: CASSEVDSGELFF. CDR3 DNA: TGTGCCAGCAGTGAAGTGGATTCCGGGGAGCTGTTTTTT.

CDR3 sequence: CASSEGGTASGANVLTF. CDR3 nucleotide sequence: TGTGCCAGCAGTGAAGGCGGGACAGCCTCTGGGGCCAACGTCCTGACTTTC. The chain uses TRBV25-1 and TRBJ2-6; TRBD1 is a possible D gene (7 bases). The CDR3 is made up of 17 amino acids. From germline, CDR1 is MGHDK and CDR2 SYGVNS. Trimming removed 2 bases from V and 0 bases from J, with 11 bases in between.

This rearrangement joins TRBV7-3 to TRBJ1-1; D unresolved. The CDR3 has 16 amino acids. The germline V and J ends were trimmed by 1 base and 4 bases, with 16 bases remaining between them. Germline V gene data show CDR1 as SGHTA and CDR2 as FQGTGA. The CDR3 coding sequence is TGTGCCAGCAGCTTAAGTCCCCCGAGACGGGGCACTGAAGCTTTCTTT. This gives the protein CASSLSPPRRGTEAFF. The full variable domain, its missing parts supplied by reference TRBV7-3 and TRBJ1-1, is GAGVSQTPSNKVTEKGKYVELRCDPISGHTALYWYRQSLGQGPEFLIYFQGTGAADDSGLPNDRFFAVRPEGSVSTLKIQRTERGDSAVYLCASSLSPPRRGTEAFFGQGTRLTVV.

This clonotype was found a few times. V usage is TRBV20-1 and J usage is TRBJ1-5, with unresolved D. V lost 4 bases to trimming and J lost 8 bases, with 15 bases between them. CDR1 and CDR2 from the germline V gene are DFQATT and SNEGSKA (reference sequence). The CDR3 has 13 residues. The CDR3 region has the DNA TGCAGTGCTAACAGTGAGGGAGCGAAGCCCCAGCATTTT. This encodes CSANSEGAKPQHF.

The sample holds one count of this clonotype. V is TRBV19 and J is TRBJ2-3; D remains ambiguous. V was trimmed by 3 bases and J by 0 bases, leaving 7 bases between them. The CDR3 totals 14 residues. Germline-derived CDR1 and CDR2 are LNHDA and SQIVND (reference sequence). In DNA, the CDR3 is TGTGCCAGTAGTATCGCGGCTAGCACAGATACGCAGTATTTT. Protein product: CASSIAASTDTQYF.

The rearrangement uses TRBV11-2 and TRBJ2-3; TRBD2 aligns across 9 bases. Losses at the gene ends were 0 bases for V and 0 bases for J; bases not matched to a gene: 10. CDR1 and CDR2 from the germline V gene are SGHAT and FQNNGV. The CDR3 runs 19 residues. CDR3 amino acids: CASSLDGKREVFSTDTQYF. CDR3 bases: TGTGCCAGCAGCTTAGATGGTAAGCGGGAGGTCTTTAGCACAGATACGCAGTATTTT.

In DNA, the CDR3 is TGTGCCAGCAGCGTTCGTCTGAGTGCTAGCACAGATACGCAGTATTTT. Residues: CASSVRLSASTDTQYF. This chain links TRBV9 with TRBJ2-3; D not certain. The germline CDR1 and CDR2 sequences are SGDLS and YYNGEE. The CDR3 is made up of 16 amino acids. V was cut by 2 bases and J by 0 bases, with 13 bases left in between.

The chain recombines TRBV9 with TRBJ2-7, with D hard to call. This CDR3 spans 14 amino acids. Per the germline V gene, CDR1 is SGDLS and CDR2 is YYNGEE. The V end lost 0 bases, the J end lost 6 bases, and 13 bases lay between the germline ends. The chain's CDR3 is CASSVEGRGPEQYF. Written as DNA, the CDR3 is TGTGCCAGCAGCGTAGAGGGTAGAGGCCCCGAGCAGTACTTC.